The clone carrying this TCR beta chain occurred many times. No antigen is known for it. The length of the CDR3 is 14 residues. Germline loops: CDR1 MNHEY, CDR2 SVGAGI. The junction had 6 bases not matched to a gene; V was cut back by 0 bases and J by 8 bases. The sample comes from a study of Graves' ophthalmopathy and Graves' hyperthyroidism. General study findings and limits: Most expanded clonotypes in thyroid above 0.001 frequency also showed up in blood. Using a 13-signature model, the authors split ophthalmopathy from stable hyperthyroidism, with around 89% sensitivity and roughly 80% specificity.

From RNA, the CDR3 regions of TCR beta chains were amplified and sequenced. First-round RT-PCR relied on HTBI primers, and a second-round multiplex PCR came next. One entry per CDR3 protein, called by TCRdb with MiXCR from the multiplex PCR reads. The sample includes about 480,000 distinct CDR3 sequences, roughly 14% of them seen just once. The study enrolled ophthalmopathy donors with moderate-to-severe activity, CAS ≥3, NOSPECS ≥4 and duration under 3 months. Pregnancy or lactation, uncontrolled infections and other autoimmune diseases were grounds for excluding patients. The chain employs TRBV6-5 and TRBJ1-2; 7 bases agree with TRBD1. Sequencing input: blood. The sequence derives from a woman under 40 with Graves' ophthalmopathy. The DNA of the CDR3 is TGTGCCAGCAGTTACTCAAGACAGGGAGGCGGCTACACCTTC. Encoded protein: CASSYSRQGGGYTF.